This entry features one TCR beta chain sequence. V dropped 5 bases and J dropped 5; count of bases not matched to a gene: 6. Germline V gives CDR1 SGHRS, CDR2 YFSETQ. CDR3 length equals 15 residues. Repertoires were generated with immunoSEQ multiplex PCR, while TCRdb's copy carries only in-frame clones and drops some. The table has some 80,000 clones, just under 95% seen once. This sample was taken from a study of T cell changes during pregnancy in multiple sclerosis. The starting material was peripheral blood, obtained in the first trimester of pregnancy. The chain has TRBV5-1 and TRBJ2-1; TRBD2 matches 11 bases. The receptor was isolated from a female donor with multiple sclerosis, enrolled in a pregnancy study. CDR3 nucleotides: TGCGCCAGCAGGAACCCGGGACTAGCGGACAATGAGCAGTTCTTC. Its protein is CASRNPGLADNEQFF.